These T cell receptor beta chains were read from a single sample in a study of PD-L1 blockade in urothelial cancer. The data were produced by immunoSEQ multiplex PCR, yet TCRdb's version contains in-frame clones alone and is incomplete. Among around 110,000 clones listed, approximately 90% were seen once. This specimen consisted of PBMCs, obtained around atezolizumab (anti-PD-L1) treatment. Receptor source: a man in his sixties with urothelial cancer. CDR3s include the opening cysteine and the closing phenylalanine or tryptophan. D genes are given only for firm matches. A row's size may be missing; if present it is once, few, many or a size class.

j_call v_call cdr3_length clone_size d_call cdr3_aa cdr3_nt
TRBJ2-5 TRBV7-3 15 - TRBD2 CASSIGTSAQETQYF TGTGCCAGCAGCATTGGTACTAGCGCACAAGAGACCCAGTACTTC
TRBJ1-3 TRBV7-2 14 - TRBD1 CASSQGQHGNTIYF TGTGCCAGCAGCCAGGGACAGCATGGAAACACCATATATTTT
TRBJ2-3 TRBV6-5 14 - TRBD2 CASNPSGRTDTQYF TGTGCCAGCAACCCTAGCGGTCGCACAGATACGCAGTATTTT
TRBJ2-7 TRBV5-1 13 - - CASSSGSSYEQYF TGCGCCAGCAGCTCCGGGAGCTCCTACGAGCAGTACTTC
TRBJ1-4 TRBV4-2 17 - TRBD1 CASSQGDRDTTNEKLFF TGTGCCAGCAGCCAAGGGGACAGGGATACAACTAATGAAAAACTGTTTTTT
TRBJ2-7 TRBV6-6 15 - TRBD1 CASSWDRGGGYEQYF TGTGCCAGCAGTTGGGACAGGGGGGGAGGCTACGAGCAGTACTTC
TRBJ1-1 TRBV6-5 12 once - CASSYSQGEAFF TGTGCCAGCAGTTACTCCCAGGGTGAAGCTTTCTTT
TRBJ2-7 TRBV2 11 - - CASATPYEQYF TGTGCCAGCGCTACGCCCTACGAGCAGTACTTC
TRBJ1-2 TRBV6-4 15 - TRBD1 CASSETGFLGYGYTF TGTGCCAGCAGTGAGACAGGGTTTCTCGGCTATGGCTACACCTTC
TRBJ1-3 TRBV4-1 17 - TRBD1 CASSQGGQGRTGNTIYF TGCGCCAGCAGCCAGGGGGGACAGGGGAGGACTGGAAACACCATATATTTT
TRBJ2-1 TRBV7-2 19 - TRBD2 CASSGRTSGQLLFHNEQFF TGTGCCAGCAGCGGGAGGACTAGCGGGCAACTCCTTTTCCACAATGAGCAGTTCTTC
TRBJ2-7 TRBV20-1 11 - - CSARAPGEQYF TGCAGTGCTAGAGCCCCCGGCGAGCAGTACTTC
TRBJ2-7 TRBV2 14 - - CASRPGLISYEQYF TGTGCCAGCAGGCCTGGGCTCATCTCCTACGAGCAGTACTTC
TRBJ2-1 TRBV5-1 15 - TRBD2 CASSVGEGSYNEQFF TGCGCCAGCAGCGTGGGGGAGGGGTCGTACAATGAGCAGTTCTTC
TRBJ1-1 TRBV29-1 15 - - CSVVSQGWGNTEAFF TGCAGCGTTGTCTCGCAGGGTTGGGGGAACACTGAAGCTTTCTTT
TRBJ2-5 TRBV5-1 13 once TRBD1 CASSRTGEETQYF TGCGCCAGCAGCCGGACAGGGGAAGAGACCCAGTACTTC
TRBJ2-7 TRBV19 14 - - CASSIVLGAAEQYF TGTGCCAGTAGTATAGTTCTGGGGGCGGCCGAGCAGTACTTC
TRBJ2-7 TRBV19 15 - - CASSPPHPSGYEQYF TGTGCCAGTAGTCCTCCACACCCGTCGGGCTACGAGCAGTACTTC
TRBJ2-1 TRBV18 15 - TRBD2 CASSPTSDSYNEQFF TGTGCCAGCTCGCCGACTAGCGACTCCTACAATGAGCAGTTCTTC
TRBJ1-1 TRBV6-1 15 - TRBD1 CASTRDRGSYTEAFF TGTGCCAGCACTCGGGACAGGGGGTCGTACACTGAAGCTTTCTTT
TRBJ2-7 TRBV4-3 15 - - CASSQAPGAPYEQYF TGCGCCAGCAGCCAAGCGCCAGGGGCCCCCTACGAGCAGTACTTC
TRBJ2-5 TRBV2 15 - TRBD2 CASSGRTSGWETQYF TGTGCCAGCAGTGGACGGACTAGCGGTTGGGAGACCCAGTACTTC
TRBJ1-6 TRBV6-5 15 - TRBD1 CASGARTGGYAPLHF TGTGCCAGCGGTGCCAGGACAGGGGGCTATGCCCCCCTCCACTTT
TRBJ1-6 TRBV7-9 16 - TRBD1 CASSPPGQGANSPLHF TGTGCCAGCAGCCCCCCGGGACAGGGGGCTAATTCACCCCTCCACTTT
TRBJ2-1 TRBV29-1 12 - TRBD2 CSGGASGGFQFF TGCAGCGGGGGGGCTAGCGGGGGATTCCAGTTCTTC
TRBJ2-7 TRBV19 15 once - CASSIETGVSYEQYF TGTGCCAGTAGTATCGAGACAGGTGTCAGCTACGAGCAGTACTTC
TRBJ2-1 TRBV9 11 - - CASSVAREQFF TGTGCCAGCAGCGTAGCCCGTGAGCAGTTCTTC
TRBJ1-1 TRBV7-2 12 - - CASRVQGSEAFF TGTGCCAGCAGGGTACAGGGCTCTGAAGCTTTCTTT